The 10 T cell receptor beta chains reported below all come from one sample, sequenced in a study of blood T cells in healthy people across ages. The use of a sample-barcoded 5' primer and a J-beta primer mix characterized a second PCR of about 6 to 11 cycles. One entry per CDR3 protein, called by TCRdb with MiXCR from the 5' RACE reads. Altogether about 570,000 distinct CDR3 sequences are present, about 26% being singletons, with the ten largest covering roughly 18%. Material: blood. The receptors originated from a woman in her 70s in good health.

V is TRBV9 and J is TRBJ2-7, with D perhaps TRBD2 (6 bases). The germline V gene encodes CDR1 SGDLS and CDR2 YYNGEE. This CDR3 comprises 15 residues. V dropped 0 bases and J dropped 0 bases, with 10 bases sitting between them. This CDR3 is CASSVGGEPSYEQYF. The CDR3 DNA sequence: TGTGCCAGCAGCGTAGGCGGGGAGCCCTCCTACGAGCAGTACTTC.

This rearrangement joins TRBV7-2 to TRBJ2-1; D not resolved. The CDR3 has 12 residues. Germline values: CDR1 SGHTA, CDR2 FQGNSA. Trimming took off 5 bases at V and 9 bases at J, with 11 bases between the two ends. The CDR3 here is CASSINKVEQFF. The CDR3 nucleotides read TGTGCCAGCAGCATAAATAAGGTTGAGCAGTTCTTC. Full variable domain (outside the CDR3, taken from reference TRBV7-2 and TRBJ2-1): GAGVSQSPSNKVTEKGKDVELRCDPISGHTALYWYRQSLGQGLEFLIYFQGNSAPDKSGLPSDRFSAERTGGSVSTLTIQRTQQEDSAVYLCASSINKVEQFFGPGTRLTVL.

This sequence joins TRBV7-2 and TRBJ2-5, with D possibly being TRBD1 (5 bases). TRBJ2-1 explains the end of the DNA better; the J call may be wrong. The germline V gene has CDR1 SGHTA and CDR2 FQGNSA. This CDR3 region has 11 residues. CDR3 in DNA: TGTGCCAGCAGCGCTGGGGCTGAGCAGTTCTTC. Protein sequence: CASSAGAEQFF.

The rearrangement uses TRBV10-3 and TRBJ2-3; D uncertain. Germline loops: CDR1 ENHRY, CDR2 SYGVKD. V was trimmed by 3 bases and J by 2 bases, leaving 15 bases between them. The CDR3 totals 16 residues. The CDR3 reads CAISDPGNPVTDTQYF. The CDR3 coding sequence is TGTGCCATCAGTGATCCTGGGAACCCAGTCACAGATACGCAGTATTTT.

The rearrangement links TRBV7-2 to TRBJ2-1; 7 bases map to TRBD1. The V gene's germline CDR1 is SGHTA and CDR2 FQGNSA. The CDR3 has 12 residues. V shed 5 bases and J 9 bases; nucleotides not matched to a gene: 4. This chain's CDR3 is CASSVGGLEQFF. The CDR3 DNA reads TGTGCCAGCAGCGTAGGGGGCCTTGAGCAGTTCTTC. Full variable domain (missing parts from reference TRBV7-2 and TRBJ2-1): GAGVSQSPSNKVTEKGKDVELRCDPISGHTALYWYRQSLGQGLEFLIYFQGNSAPDKSGLPSDRFSAERTGGSVSTLTIQRTQQEDSAVYLCASSVGGLEQFFGPGTRLTVL.

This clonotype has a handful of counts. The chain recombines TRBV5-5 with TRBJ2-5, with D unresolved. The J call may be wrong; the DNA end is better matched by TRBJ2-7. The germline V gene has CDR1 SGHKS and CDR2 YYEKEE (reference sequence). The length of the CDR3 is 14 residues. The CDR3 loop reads CASRNVGMGYEQYF. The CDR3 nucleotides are TGTGCCAGCAGGAACGTGGGGATGGGCTACGAGCAGTACTTC.

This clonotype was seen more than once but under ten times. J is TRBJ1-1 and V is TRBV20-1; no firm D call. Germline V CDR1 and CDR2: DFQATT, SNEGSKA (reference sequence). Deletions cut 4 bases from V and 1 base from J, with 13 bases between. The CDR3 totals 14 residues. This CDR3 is CSAKNYDGNTEAFF. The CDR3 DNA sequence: TGCAGTGCTAAAAACTACGACGGGAACACTGAAGCTTTCTTT.

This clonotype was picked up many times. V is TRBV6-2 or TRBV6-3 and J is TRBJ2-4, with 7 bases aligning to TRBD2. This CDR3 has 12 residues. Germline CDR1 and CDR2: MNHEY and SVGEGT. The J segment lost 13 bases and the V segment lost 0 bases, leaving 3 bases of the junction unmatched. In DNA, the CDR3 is TGTGCCAGCAGTTACTCTGCGGGACTACAGTACTTC. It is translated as CASSYSAGLQYF.

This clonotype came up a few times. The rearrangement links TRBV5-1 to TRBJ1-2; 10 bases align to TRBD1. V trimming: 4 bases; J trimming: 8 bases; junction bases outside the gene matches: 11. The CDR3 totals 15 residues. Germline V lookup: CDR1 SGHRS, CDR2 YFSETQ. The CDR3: CASSTGDRGFLGYTF. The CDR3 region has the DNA TGCGCCAGCAGCACTGGGGACAGGGGATTTCTCGGCTACACCTTC.

CDR3: CASKTIANTGELFF. CDR3 coding DNA: TGTGCCAGCAAGACAATCGCGAACACCGGGGAGCTGTTTTTT. The chain combines TRBV2 with TRBJ2-2; D call uncertain. Trimming took off 7 bases at V and 0 bases at J, with 9 bases between the two ends. There are 14 residues in the CDR3. The V gene's germline CDR1 is SNHLY and CDR2 FYNNEI.